Below are 6 T cell receptor beta chains sequenced from a single sample in a study of OX40 agonist ivuxolimab in advanced cancers. Generated by immunoSEQ multiplex PCR, the TCRdb table keeps only in-frame clones and is missing some. Among 6,500 to 8,500 clones listed, around 75% were seen once. The sequences come from CD4+ or CD8+ T cells sorted from blood, collected in a trial of the OX40 agonist ivuxolimab. The source is an adult with an advanced solid tumor such as melanoma, head and neck, liver or kidney cancer.

The rearrangement joins TRBV10-3 to TRBJ2-7, with no clear D. Germline V gives CDR1 ENHRY, CDR2 SYGVKD. The CDR3 sequence is 14 residues long. V dropped 5 bases and J dropped 0 bases, with 11 bases sitting between them. Here the CDR3 DNA reads TGTGCCATCAGTCTGAACATCGGCTCCTACGAGCAGTACTTC. It yields the protein CAISLNIGSYEQYF.

This chain uses TRBV7-9 with TRBJ2-5; the match to TRBD1 covers 9 bases. This CDR3 is 14 amino acids long. In germline, CDR1 is SEHNR, CDR2 FQNEAQ (reference sequence). The V gene end was trimmed by 3 bases and the J gene end by 4 bases; junction bases not matched to a gene: 3. For the CDR3, the DNA is TGTGCCAGCAGCTTGACAGGGGGTAGAGAGACCCAGTACTTC. Translating it yields CASSLTGGRETQYF.

This clone was detected only once. CDR3 loop: CASSPGLGGFTEAFF. In nucleotides, the CDR3 is TGTGCCAGCAGCCCAGGTTTGGGAGGGTTCACTGAAGCTTTCTTT. The chain carries TRBV7-9 and TRBJ1-1; no definite D call. Per germline, CDR1 SEHNR and CDR2 FQNEAQ (reference sequence). Trimming took off 5 bases at V and 4 bases at J, with 17 bases between the two ends. The CDR3 spans 15 residues.

The rearrangement uses TRBV27 and TRBJ1-5; D might be TRBD1 (6 bases). There are 17 residues in the CDR3. V shed 2 bases and J shed 2 bases, with 16 bases lying between them. Germline values: CDR1 MNHEY, CDR2 SMNVEV (reference sequence). CDR3 in DNA: TGTGCCAGCAGTTTAAGGACAGCCCCGGGAGGCAATCAGCCCCAGCATTTT. This gives the protein CASSLRTAPGGNQPQHF.

V gene TRBV2 combines with J gene TRBJ2-1, with 16 bases that match TRBD2. With 5 bases clipped from V and 6 bases from J, the junction kept 7 bases outside the gene matches. Germline CDR1 reads SNHLY; CDR2 reads FYNNEI. The CDR3 length is 17 residues. CDR3 amino acids: CASSSGTSGRAVNEQFF. For the CDR3, the DNA is TGTGCCAGCAGTTCCGGGACTAGCGGGAGGGCCGTCAATGAGCAGTTCTTC.

The V call is TRBV6-5, the J call TRBJ2-7; D call uncertain. With 5 bases removed from V and 6 bases from J, the gap between germline ends came to 11 bases. CDR3 length: 12 amino acids. Germline values: CDR1 MNHEY, CDR2 SVGAGI. As DNA, the CDR3 is TGTGCCAGCAGTGAGGATGGTACCGAGCAGTACTTC. Its translation is CASSEDGTEQYF.